Shown below are 8 T cell receptor beta chains from a single sample sequenced in a study of blood T cell repertoires in COVID-19. The table came from immunoSEQ multiplex PCR; TCRdb's copy has only in-frame clones and leaves some out. Among about 260,000 clones listed, about 88% were seen once. The sequenced material came from PBMCs or T cells enriched from blood (not recorded which). The origin of the receptors is a woman in her 50s who had recovered from COVID-19.

The chain is built from TRBV19 and TRBJ1-5; D gene ambiguous. The CDR3 has 15 residues. Trimming took 0 bases from V and 9 from J, leaving 15 bases between them. Germline loops: CDR1 LNHDA, CDR2 SQIVND (reference sequence). CDR3 DNA: TGTGCCAGTAGTATAGATCCCAACCCAGTGTGGCCCCAGCATTTT. As protein: CASSIDPNPVWPQHF.

The chain employs TRBV5-4 and TRBJ1-4; 7 bases match TRBD1. The CDR3 runs 14 residues. Trimming took 1 base from V and 7 from J; bases not matched to a gene: 4. Per germline, CDR1 SGHNT and CDR2 YYREEE (reference sequence). The CDR3 nucleotides read TGTGCCAGCAGCTTGCCAGGGGGAGGTGAAAAACTGTTTTTT. Residues: CASSLPGGGEKLFF.

The V call is TRBV30, the J call TRBJ1-6; D gene ambiguous. Trimming cost V 4 bases and J 7 bases, with 8 bases left between them. This CDR3 region has 12 residues. Germline lookup yields CDR1 GTSNPN and CDR2 SVGIG (reference sequence). CDR3 residues: CAWTGLNSPLHF. The CDR3 DNA follows: TGTGCCTGGACGGGATTGAATTCACCCCTCCACTTT.

This clone appeared a single time. This CDR3 is also generated by other DNA sequences in the sample. This sequence joins TRBV7-6 and TRBJ2-7; 9 bases map to TRBD2. This CDR3 contains 18 residues. V was pared by 5 bases and J by 7 bases, with 21 bases of the junction left unmatched. CDR1 and CDR2 from the germline V gene are SGHVS and FNYEAQ. The CDR3 loop is CASSGDGTSLSPMREQYF. The DNA for the CDR3 is TGTGCCAGCAGCGGGGACGGGACTAGCCTCTCACCTATGCGGGAGCAGTACTTC.

This rearrangement joins TRBV27 to TRBJ2-1; tentative D call: TRBD2 (6 bases). CDR3 length: 14 amino acids. Germline V gene data show CDR1 as MNHEY and CDR2 as SMNVEV (reference sequence). The V end was cut by 5 bases, the J end by 7 bases, with 15 bases between. CDR3: CASSDGSFLNEQFF. The DNA of the CDR3 is TGTGCCAGCAGTGACGGGAGTTTCTTAAATGAGCAGTTCTTC.

This chain joins TRBV6-8 and TRBJ2-5; D is uncertain. Germline CDR1 and CDR2: MNHGY and SAAAGT. V shed 8 bases and J shed 4 bases, with 14 bases lying between them. The CDR3 runs to 13 residues. The CDR3 sequence: CASPVVGRETQYF. DNA of the CDR3: TGTGCCAGCCCCGTCGTGGGCAGAGAGACCCAGTACTTC.

The chain employs TRBV28 and TRBJ2-2; D gene uncertain. V was pared by 3 bases and J by 0 bases, with 11 bases between. The CDR3 is made up of 16 amino acids. CDR1 is MDHEN, CDR2 SYDVKM, per germline. The CDR3 reads CASSFLGGPNTGELFF. The CDR3 DNA follows: TGTGCCAGCAGTTTCTTAGGCGGTCCGAACACCGGGGAGCTGTTTTTT.

The chain uses TRBV5-4 and TRBJ2-6, with 9 bases identical to TRBD1. J gave up 0 bases and V 4 bases, and 11 bases lay outside the gene matches. Germline-derived CDR1 and CDR2 are SGHNT and YYREEE (reference sequence). CDR3 length: 19 residues. Here the CDR3 reads CASSKPPGTGNSGANVLTF. In nucleotides, the CDR3 is TGTGCCAGCAGCAAACCCCCCGGGACAGGGAACTCTGGGGCCAACGTCCTGACTTTC.